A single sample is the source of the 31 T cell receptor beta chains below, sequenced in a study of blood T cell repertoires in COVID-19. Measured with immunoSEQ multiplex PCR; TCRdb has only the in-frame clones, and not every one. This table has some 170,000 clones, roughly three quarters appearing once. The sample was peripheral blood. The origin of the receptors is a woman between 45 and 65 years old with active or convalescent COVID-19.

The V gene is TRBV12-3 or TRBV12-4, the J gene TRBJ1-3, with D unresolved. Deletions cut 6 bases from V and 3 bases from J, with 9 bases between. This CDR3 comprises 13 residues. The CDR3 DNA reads TGTGCCAGCAGGGAGGGCGGTGGAAACACCATATATTTT. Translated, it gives CASREGGGNTIYF.

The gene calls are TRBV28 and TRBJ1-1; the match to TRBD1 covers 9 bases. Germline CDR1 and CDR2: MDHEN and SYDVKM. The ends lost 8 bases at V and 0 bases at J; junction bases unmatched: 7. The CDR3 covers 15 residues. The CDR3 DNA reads TGTGCCAGCTGGGTCACAGGGGGCATGAACACTGAAGCTTTCTTT. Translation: CASWVTGGMNTEAFF.

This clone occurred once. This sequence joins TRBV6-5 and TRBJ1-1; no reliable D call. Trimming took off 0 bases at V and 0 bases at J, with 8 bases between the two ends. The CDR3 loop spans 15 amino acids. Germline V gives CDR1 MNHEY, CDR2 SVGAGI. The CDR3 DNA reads TGTGCCAGCAGTTACTCGGCACGCATGAACACTGAAGCTTTCTTT. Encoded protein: CASSYSARMNTEAFF.

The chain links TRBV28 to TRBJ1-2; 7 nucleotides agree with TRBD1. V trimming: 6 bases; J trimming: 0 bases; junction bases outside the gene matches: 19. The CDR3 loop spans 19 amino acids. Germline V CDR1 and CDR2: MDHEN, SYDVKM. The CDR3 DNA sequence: TGTGCCAGCAGATCAACTATCGGGACAGATAGGGATCCTAACTATGGCTACACCTTC. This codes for CASRSTIGTDRDPNYGYTF.

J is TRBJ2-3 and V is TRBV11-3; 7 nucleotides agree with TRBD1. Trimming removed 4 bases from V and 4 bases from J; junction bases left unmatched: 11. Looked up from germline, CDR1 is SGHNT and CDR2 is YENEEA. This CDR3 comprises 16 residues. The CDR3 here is CASSYRQGIFPDTQYF. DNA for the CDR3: TGTGCCAGCAGCTACCGACAGGGTATATTTCCAGATACGCAGTATTTT.

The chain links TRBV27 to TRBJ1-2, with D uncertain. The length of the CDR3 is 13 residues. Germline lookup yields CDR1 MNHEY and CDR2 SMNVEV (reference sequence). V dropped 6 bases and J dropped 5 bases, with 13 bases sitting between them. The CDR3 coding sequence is TGTGCCAGCAGCTGGGCCCCAGAGTATGGCTACACCTTC. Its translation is CASSWAPEYGYTF.

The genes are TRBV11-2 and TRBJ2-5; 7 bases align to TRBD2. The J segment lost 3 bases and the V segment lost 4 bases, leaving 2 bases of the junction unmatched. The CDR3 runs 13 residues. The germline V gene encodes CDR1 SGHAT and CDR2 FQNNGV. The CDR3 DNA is TGTGCCAGCAGCTCTCGGGGGGAAGAGACCCAGTACTTC. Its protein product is CASSSRGEETQYF.

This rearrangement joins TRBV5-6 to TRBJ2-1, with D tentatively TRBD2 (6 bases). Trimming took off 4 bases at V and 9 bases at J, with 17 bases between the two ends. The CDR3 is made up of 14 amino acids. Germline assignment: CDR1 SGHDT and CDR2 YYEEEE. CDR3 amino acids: CASSAPRRVGEQFF. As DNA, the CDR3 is TGTGCCAGCAGCGCCCCGAGGAGGGTCGGTGAGCAGTTCTTC.

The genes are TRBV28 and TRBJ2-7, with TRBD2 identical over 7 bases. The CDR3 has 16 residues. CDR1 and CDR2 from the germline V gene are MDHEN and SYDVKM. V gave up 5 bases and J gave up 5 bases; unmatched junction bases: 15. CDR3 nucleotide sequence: TGTGCCAGCAGTCCCCTGCGGAAGTGGGGGAGGGACGAGCAGTACTTC. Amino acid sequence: CASSPLRKWGRDEQYF.

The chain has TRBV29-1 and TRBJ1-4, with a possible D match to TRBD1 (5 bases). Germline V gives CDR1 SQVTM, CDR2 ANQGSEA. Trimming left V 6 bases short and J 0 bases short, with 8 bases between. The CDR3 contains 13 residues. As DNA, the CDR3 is TGCAGCGTCACAGGAGCAACTAATGAAAAACTGTTTTTT. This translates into CSVTGATNEKLFF.

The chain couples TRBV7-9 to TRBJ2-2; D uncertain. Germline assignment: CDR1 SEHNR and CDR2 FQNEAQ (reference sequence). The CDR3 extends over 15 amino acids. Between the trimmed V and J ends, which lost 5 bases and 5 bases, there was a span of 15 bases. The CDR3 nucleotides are TGTGCCAGCAGCGCGACACCCACGATAACCGGGGAGCTGTTTTTT. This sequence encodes CASSATPTITGELFF.

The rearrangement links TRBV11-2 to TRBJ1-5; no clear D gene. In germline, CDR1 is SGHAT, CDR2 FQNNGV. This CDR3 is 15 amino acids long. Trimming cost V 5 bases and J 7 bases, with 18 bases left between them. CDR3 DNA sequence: TGTGCCAGCAGCCTGGACGGTGGACGAGGGCAGCCCCAGCATTTT. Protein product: CASSLDGGRGQPQHF.

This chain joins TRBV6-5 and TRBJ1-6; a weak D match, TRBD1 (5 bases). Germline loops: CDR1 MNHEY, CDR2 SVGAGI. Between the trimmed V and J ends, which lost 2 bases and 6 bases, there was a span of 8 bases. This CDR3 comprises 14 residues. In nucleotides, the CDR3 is TGTGCCAGCAGTTACGCAGGGTCTAATTCACCCCTCCACTTT. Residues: CASSYAGSNSPLHF.

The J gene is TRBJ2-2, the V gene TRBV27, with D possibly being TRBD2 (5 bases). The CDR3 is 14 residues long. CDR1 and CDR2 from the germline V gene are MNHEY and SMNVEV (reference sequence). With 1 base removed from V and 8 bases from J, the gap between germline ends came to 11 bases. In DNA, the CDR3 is TGTGCCAGCAGTTTATTTGCCGGCGGGGGGGAGCTGTTTTTT. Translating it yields CASSLFAGGGELFF.

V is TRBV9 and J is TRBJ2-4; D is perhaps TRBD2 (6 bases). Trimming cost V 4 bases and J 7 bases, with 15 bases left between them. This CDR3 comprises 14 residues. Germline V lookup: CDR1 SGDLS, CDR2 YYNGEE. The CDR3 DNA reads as TGTGCCAGCAGCCCTTCTAGCGCGTCCAACATTCAGTACTTC. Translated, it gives CASSPSSASNIQYF.

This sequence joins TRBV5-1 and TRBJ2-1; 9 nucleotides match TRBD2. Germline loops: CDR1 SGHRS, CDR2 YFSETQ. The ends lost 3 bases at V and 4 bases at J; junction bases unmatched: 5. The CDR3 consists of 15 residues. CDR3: CASSSGLARYNEQFF. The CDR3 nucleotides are TGCGCCAGCAGCTCGGGACTAGCCCGATACAATGAGCAGTTCTTC.

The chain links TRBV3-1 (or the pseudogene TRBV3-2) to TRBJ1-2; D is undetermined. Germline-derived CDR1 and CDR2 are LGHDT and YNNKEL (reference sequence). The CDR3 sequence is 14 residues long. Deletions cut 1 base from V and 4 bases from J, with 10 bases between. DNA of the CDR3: TGTGCCAGCAGCCAAGCCGCAGGTACCTATGGCTACACCTTC. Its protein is CASSQAAGTYGYTF.

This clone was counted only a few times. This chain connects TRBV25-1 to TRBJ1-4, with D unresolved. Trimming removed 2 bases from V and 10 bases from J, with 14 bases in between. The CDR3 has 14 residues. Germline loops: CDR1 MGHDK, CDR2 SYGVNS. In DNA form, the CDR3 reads TGTGCCAGCAGTGAACCTTCGAACAGCCGAAAACTGTTTTTT. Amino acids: CASSEPSNSRKLFF.

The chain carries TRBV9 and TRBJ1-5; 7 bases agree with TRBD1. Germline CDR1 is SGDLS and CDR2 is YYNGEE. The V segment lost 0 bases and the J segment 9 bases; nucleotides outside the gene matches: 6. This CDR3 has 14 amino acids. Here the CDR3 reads CASSVGPQGGPQHF. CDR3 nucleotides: TGTGCCAGCAGCGTAGGGCCCCAGGGGGGGCCCCAGCATTTT.

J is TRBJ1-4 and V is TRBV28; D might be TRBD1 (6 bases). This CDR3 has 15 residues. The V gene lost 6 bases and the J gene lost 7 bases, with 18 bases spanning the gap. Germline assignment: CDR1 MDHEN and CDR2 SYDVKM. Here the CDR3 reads CASRPWTDVGEKLFF. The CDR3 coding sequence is TGTGCCAGCAGACCTTGGACAGACGTTGGTGAAAAACTGTTTTTT.

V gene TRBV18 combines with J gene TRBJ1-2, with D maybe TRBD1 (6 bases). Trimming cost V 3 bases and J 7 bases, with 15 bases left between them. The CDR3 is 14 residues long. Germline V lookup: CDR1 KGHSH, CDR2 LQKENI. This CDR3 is CASSPSDRRGGYTF. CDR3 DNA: TGTGCCAGCTCACCTTCGGACAGACGTGGTGGCTACACCTTC.

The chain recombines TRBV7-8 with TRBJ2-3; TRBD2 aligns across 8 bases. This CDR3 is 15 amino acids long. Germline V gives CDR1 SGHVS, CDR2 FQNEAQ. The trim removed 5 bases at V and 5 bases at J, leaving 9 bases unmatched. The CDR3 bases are TGTGCCAGCAGCCCACCGGGACTAGATAAAGATACGCAGTATTTT. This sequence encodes CASSPPGLDKDTQYF.

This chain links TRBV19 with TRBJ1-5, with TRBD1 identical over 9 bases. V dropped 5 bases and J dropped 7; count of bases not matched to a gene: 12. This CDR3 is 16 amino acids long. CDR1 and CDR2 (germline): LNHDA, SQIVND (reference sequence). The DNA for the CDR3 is TGTGCCAGTAGTTCCTCTCCGGGACAGGGAGGACAGCCCCAGCATTTT. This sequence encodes CASSSSPGQGGQPQHF.

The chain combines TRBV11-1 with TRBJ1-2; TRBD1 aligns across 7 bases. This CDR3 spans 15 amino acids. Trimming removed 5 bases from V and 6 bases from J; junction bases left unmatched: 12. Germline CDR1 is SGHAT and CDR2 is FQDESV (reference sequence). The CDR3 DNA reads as TGTGCCAGCAGCCCGATACAGGGGCGGATGGATGGCTACACCTTC. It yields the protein CASSPIQGRMDGYTF. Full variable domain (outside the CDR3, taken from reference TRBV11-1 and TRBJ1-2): EAEVAQSPRYKITEKSQAVAFWCDPISGHATLYWYRQILGQGPELLVQFQDESVVDDSQLPKDRFSAERLKGVDSTLKIQPAELGDSAMYLCASSPIQGRMDGYTFGSGTRLTVV.

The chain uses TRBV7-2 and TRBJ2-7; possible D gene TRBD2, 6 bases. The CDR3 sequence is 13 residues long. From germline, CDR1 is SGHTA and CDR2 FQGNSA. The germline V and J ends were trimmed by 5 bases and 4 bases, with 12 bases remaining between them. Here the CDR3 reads CASSLTSIYEQYF. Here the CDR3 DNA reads TGTGCCAGCAGCCTTACTAGCATTTACGAGCAGTACTTC.

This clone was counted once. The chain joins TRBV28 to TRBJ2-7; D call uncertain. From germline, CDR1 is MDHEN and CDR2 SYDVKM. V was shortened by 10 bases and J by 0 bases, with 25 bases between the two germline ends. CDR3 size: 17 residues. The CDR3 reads CATHSPSLATSSYEQYF. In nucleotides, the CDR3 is TGTGCCACCCATAGCCCCTCCCTGGCCACCAGCTCCTACGAGCAGTACTTC.

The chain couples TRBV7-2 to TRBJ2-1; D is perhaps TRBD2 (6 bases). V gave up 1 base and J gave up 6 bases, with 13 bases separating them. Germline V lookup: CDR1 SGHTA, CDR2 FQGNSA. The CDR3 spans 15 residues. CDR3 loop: CASSLDGGVSNEQFF. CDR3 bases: TGTGCCAGCAGCTTAGATGGCGGGGTAAGCAATGAGCAGTTCTTC.

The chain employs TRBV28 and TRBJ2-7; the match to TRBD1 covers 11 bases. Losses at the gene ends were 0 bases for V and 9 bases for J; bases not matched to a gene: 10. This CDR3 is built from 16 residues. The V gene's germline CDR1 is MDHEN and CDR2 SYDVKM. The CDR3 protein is CASSLWAGTGGFVQYF. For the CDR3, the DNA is TGTGCCAGCAGTTTATGGGCGGGGACAGGGGGATTTGTGCAGTACTTC.

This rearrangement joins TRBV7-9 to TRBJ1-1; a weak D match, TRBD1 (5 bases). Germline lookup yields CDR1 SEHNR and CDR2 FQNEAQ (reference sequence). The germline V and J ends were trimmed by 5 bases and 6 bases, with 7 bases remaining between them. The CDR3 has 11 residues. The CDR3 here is CASSAGPEAFF. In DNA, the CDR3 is TGTGCCAGCAGCGCAGGGCCTGAAGCTTTCTTT. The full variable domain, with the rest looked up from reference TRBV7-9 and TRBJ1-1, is DTGVSQNPRHKITKRGQNVTFRCDPISEHNRLYWYRQTLGQGPEFLTYFQNEAQLEKSRLLSDRFSAERPKGSFSTLEIQRTEQGDSAMYLCASSAGPEAFFGQGTRLTVV.

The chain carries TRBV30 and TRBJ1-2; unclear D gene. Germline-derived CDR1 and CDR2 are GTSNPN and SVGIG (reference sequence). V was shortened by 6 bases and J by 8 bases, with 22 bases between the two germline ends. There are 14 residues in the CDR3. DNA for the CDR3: TGTGCCTGTCTTAGAGGCGATCCCGGGAGGGGCTACACCTTC. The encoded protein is CACLRGDPGRGYTF.

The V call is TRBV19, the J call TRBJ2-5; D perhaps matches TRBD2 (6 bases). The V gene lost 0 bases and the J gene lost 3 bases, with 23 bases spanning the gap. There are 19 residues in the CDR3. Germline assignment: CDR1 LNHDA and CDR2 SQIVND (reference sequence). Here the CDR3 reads CASSIERNTGVGSKETQYF. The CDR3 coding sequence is TGTGCCAGTAGTATAGAGAGAAATACGGGGGTAGGCTCGAAAGAGACCCAGTACTTC.